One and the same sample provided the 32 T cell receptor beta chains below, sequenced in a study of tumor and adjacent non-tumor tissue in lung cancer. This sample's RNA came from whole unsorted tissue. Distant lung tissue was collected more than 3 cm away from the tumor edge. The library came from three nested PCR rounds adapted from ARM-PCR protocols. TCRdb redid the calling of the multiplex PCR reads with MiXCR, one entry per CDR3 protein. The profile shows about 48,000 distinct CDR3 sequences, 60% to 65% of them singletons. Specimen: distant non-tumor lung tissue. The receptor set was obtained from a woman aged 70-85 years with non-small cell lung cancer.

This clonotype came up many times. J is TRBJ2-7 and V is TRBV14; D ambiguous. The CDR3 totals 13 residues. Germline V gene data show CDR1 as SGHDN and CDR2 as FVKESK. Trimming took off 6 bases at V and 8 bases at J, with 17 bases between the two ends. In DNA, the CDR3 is TGTGCCAGCAGTAGCCACATCGAACGTAAGCAGTACTTC. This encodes CASSSHIERKQYF.

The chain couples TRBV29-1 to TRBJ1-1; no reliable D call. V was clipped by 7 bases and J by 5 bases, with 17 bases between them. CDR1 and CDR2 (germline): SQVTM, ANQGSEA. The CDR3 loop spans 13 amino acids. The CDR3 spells CSACLATETEAFF. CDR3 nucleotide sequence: TGCAGCGCCTGTTTGGCCACGGAGACTGAAGCTTTCTTT.

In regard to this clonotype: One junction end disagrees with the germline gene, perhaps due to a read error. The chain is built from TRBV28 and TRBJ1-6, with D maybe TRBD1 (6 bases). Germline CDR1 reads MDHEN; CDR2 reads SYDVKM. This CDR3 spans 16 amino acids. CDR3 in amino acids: CASSLGGLTYNSPLRF. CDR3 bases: TGTGCCAGCAGTCTGGGGGGGCTGACCTATAATTCACCCCTCCGCTTT.

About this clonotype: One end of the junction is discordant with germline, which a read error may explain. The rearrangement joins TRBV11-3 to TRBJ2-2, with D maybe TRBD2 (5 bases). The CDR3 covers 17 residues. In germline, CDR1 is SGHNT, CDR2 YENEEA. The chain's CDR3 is CDGSPHQSTSNTGELLF. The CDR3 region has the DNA TGTGACGGCAGCCCCCATCAATCGACATCGAACACCGGGGAGCTGCTTTTT.

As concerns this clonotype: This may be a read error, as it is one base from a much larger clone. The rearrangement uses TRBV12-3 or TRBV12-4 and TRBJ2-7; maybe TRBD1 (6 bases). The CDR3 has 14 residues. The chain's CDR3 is CACSLGQGPYEQYF. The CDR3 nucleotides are TGTGCCTGCAGTTTAGGGCAGGGGCCCTACGAGCAGTACTTC.

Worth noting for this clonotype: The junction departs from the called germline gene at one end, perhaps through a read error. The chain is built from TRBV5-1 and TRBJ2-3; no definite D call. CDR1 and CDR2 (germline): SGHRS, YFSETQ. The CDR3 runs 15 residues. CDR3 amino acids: CASSLAPPNGDMQYF. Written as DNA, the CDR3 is TGCGCCAGCAGCTTGGCGCCTCCCAATGGAGATATGCAGTATTTT.

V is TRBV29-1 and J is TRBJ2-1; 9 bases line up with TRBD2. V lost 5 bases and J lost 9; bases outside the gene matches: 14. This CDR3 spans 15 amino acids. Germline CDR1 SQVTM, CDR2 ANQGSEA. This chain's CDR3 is CSVNAWVAGAPEQFF. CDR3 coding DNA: TGCAGCGTTAATGCCTGGGTAGCGGGAGCTCCTGAGCAGTTCTTC.

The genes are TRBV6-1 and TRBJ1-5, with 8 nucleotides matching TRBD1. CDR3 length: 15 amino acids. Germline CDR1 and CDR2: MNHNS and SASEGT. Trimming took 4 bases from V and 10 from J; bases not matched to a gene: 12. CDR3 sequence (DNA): TGTGCCAGCAGTGGAGTGGACAGGGATCGGGGACCCCAGCATTTT. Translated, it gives CASSGVDRDRGPQHF.

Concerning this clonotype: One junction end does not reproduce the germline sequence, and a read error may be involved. CDR3 protein: CAGRKHRNYGYTF. Here the CDR3 DNA reads TGTGCCGGCAGAAAACACAGAAACTATGGCTACACCTTC. The chain employs TRBV28 and TRBJ1-2; D unclear. This CDR3 spans 13 amino acids. From germline, CDR1 is MDHEN and CDR2 SYDVKM.

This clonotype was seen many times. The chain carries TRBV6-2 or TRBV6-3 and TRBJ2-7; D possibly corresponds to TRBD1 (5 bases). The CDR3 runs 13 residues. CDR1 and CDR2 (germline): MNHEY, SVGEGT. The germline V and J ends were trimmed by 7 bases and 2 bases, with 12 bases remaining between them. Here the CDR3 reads CASKKDSTYEQYF. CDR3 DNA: TGTGCCAGCAAAAAAGACAGCACCTACGAGCAGTACTTC.

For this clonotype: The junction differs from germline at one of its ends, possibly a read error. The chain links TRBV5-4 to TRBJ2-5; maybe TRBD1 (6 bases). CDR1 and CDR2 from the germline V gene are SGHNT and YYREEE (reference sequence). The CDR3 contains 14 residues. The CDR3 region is CASNLTGYGETQYF. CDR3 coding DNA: TGTGCCAGCAACTTAACAGGGTACGGAGAGACCCAGTATTTC.

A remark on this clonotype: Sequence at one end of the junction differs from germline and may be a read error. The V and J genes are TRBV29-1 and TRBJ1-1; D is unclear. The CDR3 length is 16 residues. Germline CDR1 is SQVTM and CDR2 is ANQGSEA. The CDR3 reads CSVKSARTSQDDAAFF. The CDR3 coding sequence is TGCAGCGTCAAGAGTGCAAGAACTTCTCAGGACGATGCAGCTTTCTTC. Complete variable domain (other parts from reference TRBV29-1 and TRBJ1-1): SAVISQKPSRDICQRGTSLTIQCQVDSQVTMMFWYRQQPGQSLTLIATANQGSEATYESGFVIDKFPISRPNLTFSTLTVSNMSPEDSSIYLCSVKSARTSQDDAAFFGQGTRLTVV.

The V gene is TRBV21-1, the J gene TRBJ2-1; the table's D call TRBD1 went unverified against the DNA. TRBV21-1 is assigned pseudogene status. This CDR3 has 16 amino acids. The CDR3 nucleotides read TGTGCCCGCAGCAAAAGAGGAGAAACAGGGACGAACTGGCAGTTCTTC. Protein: CARSKRGETGTNWQFF.

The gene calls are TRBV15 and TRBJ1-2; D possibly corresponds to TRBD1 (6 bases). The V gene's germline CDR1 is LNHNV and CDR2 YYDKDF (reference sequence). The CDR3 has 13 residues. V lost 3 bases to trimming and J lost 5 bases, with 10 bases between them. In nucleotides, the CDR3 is TGTGCCACCAGCAGCGGACAGAGTTATGGCTACACCTTC. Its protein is CATSSGQSYGYTF.

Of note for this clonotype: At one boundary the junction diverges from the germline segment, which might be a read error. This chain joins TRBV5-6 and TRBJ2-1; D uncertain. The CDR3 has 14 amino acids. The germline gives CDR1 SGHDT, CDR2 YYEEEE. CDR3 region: CASSVGLLWNEQFF. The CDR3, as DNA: TGTGCTAGCAGCGTAGGGTTACTGTGGAATGAGCAGTTCTTC.

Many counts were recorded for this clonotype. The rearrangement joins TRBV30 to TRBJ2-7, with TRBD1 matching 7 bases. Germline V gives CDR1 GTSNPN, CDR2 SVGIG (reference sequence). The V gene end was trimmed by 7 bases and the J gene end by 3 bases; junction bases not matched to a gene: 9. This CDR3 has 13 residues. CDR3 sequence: CAFDRVVGYEQYF. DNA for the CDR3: TGTGCCTTCGACAGGGTCGTAGGCTACGAGCAGTACTTC.

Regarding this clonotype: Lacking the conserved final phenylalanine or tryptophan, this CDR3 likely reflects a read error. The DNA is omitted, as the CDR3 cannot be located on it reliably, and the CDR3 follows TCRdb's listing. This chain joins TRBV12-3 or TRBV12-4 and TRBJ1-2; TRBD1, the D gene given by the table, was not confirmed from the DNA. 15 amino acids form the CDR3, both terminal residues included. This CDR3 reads CTSSLVVGGGGGYTI.

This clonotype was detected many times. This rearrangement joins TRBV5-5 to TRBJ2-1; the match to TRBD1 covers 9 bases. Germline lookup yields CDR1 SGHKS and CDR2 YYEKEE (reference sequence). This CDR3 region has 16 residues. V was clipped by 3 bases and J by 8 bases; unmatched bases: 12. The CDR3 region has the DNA TGTGCCAGCAGCTGGCCGACAGGGGGTAGGAACGATGAGCAGTTCTTC. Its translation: CASSWPTGGRNDEQFF.

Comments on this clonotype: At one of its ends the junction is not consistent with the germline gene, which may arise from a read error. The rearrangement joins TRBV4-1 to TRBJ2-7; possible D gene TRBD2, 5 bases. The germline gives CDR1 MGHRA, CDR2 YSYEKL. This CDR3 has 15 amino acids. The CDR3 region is CASSQEGSGIYEQYF. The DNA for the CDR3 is TGCGCCAGCAGTCAAGAGGGCAGTGGAATCTACGAGCAGTACTTC.

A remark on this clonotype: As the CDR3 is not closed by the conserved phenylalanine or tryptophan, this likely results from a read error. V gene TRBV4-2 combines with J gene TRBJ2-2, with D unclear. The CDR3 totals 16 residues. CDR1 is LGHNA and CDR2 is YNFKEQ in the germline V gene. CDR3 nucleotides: TGTGCCAGCAGCCAAGATTGGGCTACGAACACCTGGGAGCTGTTTTAT. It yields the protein CASSQDWATNTWELFY.

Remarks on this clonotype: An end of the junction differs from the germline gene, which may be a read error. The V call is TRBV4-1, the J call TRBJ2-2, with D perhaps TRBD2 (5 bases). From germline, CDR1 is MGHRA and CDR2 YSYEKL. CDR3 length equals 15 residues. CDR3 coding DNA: TGCGCCAGCAGCCGGCCCCTGGGTGCCACCGGGGAGCCGTTTTTC. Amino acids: CASSRPLGATGEPFF.

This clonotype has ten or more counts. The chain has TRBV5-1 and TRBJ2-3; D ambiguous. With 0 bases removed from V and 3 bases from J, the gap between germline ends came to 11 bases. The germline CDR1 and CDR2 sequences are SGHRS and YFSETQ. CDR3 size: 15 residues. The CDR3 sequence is CASSLGLVTTDTQYF. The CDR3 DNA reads TGCGCCAGCAGCTTGGGACTCGTGACGACAGATACGCAGTATTTT.

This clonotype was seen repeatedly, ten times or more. This CDR3 reads CASMRGYGNTIYF. The CDR3 nucleotides are TGTGCCAGCATGAGGGGTTATGGAAACACCATATATTTT. The rearrangement links TRBV28 to TRBJ1-3, with TRBD1 as a possible D gene (5 bases). Germline assignment: CDR1 MDHEN and CDR2 SYDVKM. The CDR3 covers 13 residues. Trimming removed 7 bases at V and 3 bases at J, with 10 bases between. Full variable domain (remainder filled in from reference TRBV28 and TRBJ1-3): DVKVTQSSRYLVKRTGEKVFLECVQDMDHENMFWYRQDPGLGLRLIYFSYDVKMKEKGDIPEGYSVSREKKERFSLILESASTNQTSMYLCASMRGYGNTIYFGEGSWLTVV.

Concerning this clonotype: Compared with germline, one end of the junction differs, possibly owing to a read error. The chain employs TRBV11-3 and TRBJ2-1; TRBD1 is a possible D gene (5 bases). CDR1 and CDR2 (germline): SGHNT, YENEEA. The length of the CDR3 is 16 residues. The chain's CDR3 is CASSLRIRDSYNEQLF. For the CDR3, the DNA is TGTGCCAGCAGCTTACGGATCAGGGATTCCTACAATGAGCAGCTCTTC.

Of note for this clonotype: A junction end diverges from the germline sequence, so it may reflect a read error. The CDR3 here is CASSFGEVGNQPQHF. CDR3 sequence (DNA): TGTGCCAGCAGTTTTGGAGAGGTTGGCAATCAACCCCAGCATTTT. The V and J genes are TRBV12-3 or TRBV12-4 and TRBJ1-5; no clear D. The CDR3 runs to 15 residues.

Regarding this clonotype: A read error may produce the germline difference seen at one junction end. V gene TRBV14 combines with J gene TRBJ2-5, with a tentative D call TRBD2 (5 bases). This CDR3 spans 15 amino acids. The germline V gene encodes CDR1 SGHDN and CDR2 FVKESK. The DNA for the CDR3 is TGTGCCAGCAGCCAAGACCTAGAGGGAAGGGAGACACAGTACTTC. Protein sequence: CASSQDLEGRETQYF.

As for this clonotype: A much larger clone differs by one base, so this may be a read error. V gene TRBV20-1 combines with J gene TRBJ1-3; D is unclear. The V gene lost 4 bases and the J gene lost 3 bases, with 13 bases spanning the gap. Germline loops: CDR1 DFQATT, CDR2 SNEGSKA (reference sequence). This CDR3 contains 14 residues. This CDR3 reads CSANRSIVGNTIYF. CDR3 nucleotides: TGCAGTGCTAATCGCAGCATTGTTGGAAACACCATATATTTT.

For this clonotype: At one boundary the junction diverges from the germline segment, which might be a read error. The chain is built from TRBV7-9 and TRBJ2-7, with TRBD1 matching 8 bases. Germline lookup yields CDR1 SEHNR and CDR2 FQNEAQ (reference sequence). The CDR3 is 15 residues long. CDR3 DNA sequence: TGTGCCAGCTGCAACGACAGGGGCAAGGCGTACGGGCAGTACTTC. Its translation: CASCNDRGKAYGQYF.

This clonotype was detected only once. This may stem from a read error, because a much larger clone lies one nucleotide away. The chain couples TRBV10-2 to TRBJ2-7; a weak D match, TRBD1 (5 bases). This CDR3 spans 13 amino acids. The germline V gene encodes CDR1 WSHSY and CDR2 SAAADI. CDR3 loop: CTSTWGREYEQYF. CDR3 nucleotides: TGCACCAGCACGTGGGGCAGGGAATACGAGCAGTACTTC.

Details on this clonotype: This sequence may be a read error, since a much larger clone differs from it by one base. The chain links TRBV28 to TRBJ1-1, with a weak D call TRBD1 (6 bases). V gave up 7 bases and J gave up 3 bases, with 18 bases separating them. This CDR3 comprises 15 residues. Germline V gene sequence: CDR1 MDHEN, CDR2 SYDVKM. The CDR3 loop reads CASIPWDTMDTEAFF. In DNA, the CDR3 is TGTGCCAGCATCCCGTGGGACACCATGGACACTGAAGCTTTCTTT. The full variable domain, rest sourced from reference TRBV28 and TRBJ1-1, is DVKVTQSSRYLVKRTGEKVFLECVQDMDHENMFWYRQDPGLGLRLIYFSYDVKMKEKGDIPEGYSVSREKKERFSLILESASTNQTSMYLCASIPWDTMDTEAFFGQGTRLTVV.

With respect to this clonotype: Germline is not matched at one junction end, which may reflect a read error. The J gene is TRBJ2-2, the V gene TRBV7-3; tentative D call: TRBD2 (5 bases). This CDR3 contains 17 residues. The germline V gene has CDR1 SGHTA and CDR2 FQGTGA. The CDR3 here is CASSLTPNGRNTGELSF. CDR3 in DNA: TGTGCCAGCAGCTTAACCCCTAACGGAAGGAACACCGGGGAGCTGTCTTTC.

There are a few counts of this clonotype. The CDR3 nucleotides read TGCGCCAGCAGCTTGGCCCCAGGGACCCGGGCCTACGAGCAGTACTTC. Its protein is CASSLAPGTRAYEQYF. V is TRBV5-1 and J is TRBJ2-7; D is tentatively TRBD1 or TRBD2 (5 bases each). The V gene lost 0 bases and the J gene lost 2 bases, with 15 bases spanning the gap. The germline CDR1 and CDR2 sequences are SGHRS and YFSETQ. The CDR3 runs to 16 residues.